The subject of this entry is one TCR beta chain. The sample originates from a study of T-cell reconstitution after alpha-beta-depleted transplantation in children. This sample's TCRbeta library carried unique molecular identifier barcodes. TCRdb reprocessed the PCR reads via MiXCR and lists one record per CDR3 protein. This table holds more than 450,000 distinct CDR3 sequences, roughly 18% found once. This CDR3 has 16 residues. The germline V gene encodes CDR1 MGHDK and CDR2 SYGVNS. V was clipped by 2 bases and J by 2 bases, with 10 bases between them. Sequencing was performed on PBMCs from the stem cell graft donor, taken from the stem cell graft. V usage is TRBV25-1 and J usage is TRBJ2-6; a weak D match, TRBD2 (5 bases). This TCR was recovered from a human donor who donated a stem cell graft to a child with acute lymphoblastic leukemia. In nucleotides, the CDR3 is TGTGCCAGCAGTGAAATTGAGGGTGCTGGGGCCAACGTCCTGACTTTC. Translated, it gives CASSEIEGAGANVLTF.